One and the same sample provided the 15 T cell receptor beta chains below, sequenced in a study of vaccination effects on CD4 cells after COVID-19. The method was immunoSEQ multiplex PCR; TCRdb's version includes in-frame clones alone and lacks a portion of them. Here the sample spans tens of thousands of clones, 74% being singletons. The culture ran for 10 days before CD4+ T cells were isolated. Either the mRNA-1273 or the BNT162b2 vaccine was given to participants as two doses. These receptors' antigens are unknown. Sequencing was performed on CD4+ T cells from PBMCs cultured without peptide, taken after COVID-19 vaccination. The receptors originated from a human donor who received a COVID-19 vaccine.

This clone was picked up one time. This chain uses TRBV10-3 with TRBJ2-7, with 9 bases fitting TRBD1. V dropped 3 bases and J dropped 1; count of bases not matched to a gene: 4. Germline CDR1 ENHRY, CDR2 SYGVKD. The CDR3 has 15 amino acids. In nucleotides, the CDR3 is TGTGCCATCAGTGAAGACGACAGGGGGTCCTACGAGCAGTACTTC. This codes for CAISEDDRGSYEQYF.

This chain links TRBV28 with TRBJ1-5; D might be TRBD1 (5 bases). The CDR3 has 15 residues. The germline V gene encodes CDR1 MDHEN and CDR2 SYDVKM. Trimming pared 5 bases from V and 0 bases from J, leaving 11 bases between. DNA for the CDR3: TGTGCCAGCAGTCCTACTAGGGGTAGCAATCAGCCCCAGCATTTT. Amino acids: CASSPTRGSNQPQHF.

Here the CDR3 reads CAWSGRGRYNEQFF. The CDR3 nucleotides are TGTGCCTGGAGTGGGAGGGGTCGGTACAATGAGCAGTTCTTC. This chain uses TRBV30 with TRBJ2-1; D perhaps matches TRBD2 (6 bases). Germline CDR1 reads GTSNPN; CDR2 reads SVGIG (reference sequence). The CDR3 length is 14 residues. Trimming removed 1 base from V and 4 bases from J, with 11 bases in between.

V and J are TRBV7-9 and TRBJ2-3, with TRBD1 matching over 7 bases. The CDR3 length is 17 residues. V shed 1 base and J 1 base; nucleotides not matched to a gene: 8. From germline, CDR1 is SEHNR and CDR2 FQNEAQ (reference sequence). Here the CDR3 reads CASSLGTGAYGTDTQYF. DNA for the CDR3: TGTGCCAGCAGCTTAGGCACAGGGGCATACGGCACAGATACGCAGTATTTT. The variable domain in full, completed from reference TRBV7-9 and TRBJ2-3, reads DTGVSQNPRHKITKRGQNVTFRCDPISEHNRLYWYRQTLGQGPEFLTYFQNEAQLEKSRLLSDRFSAERPKGSFSTLEIQRTEQGDSAMYLCASSLGTGAYGTDTQYFGPGTRLTVL.

CDR3 region: CASSPAGTSGRGSEETQYF. The CDR3 nucleotides read TGCGCCAGCAGCCCCGCCGGGACTAGCGGGAGGGGGTCTGAAGAGACCCAGTACTTC. J is TRBJ2-5 and V is TRBV5-1, with 16 bases identical to TRBD2. Trimming removed 4 bases from V and 3 bases from J; junction bases left unmatched: 12. The CDR3 is made up of 19 amino acids. CDR1 SGHRS and CDR2 YFSETQ come from the germline V gene.

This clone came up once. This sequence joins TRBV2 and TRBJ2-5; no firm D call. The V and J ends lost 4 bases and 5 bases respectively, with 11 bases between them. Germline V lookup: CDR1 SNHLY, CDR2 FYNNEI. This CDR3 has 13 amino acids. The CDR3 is CASSVNGWETQYF. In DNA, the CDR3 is TGTGCCAGCAGTGTAAACGGGTGGGAGACCCAGTACTTC.

CDR3 sequence: CASSSGQFYEQYF. The CDR3 bases are TGTGCCAGCAGCTCCGGACAGTTCTACGAGCAGTACTTC. The chain combines TRBV9 with TRBJ2-7, with D possibly TRBD1 on 6 matching bases. The CDR3 is 13 amino acids. Germline loops: CDR1 SGDLS, CDR2 YYNGEE. V gave up 4 bases and J gave up 3 bases, with 11 bases separating them.

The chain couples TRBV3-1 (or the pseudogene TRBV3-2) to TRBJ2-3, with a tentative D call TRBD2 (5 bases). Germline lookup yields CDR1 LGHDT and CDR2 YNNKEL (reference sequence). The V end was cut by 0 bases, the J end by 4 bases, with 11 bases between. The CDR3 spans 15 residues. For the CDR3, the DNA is TGTGCCAGCAGCCAAGATTGGGTAGCGCCAGATACGCAGTATTTT. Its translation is CASSQDWVAPDTQYF.

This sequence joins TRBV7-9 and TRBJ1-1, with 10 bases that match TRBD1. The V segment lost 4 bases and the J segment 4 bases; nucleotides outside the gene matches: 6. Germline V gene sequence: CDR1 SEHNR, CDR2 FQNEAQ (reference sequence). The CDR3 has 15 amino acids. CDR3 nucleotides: TGTGCCAGCAGCTCCAAGACAGGGGGCCCCACTGAAGCTTTCTTT. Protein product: CASSSKTGGPTEAFF. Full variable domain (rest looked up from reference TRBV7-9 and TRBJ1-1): DTGVSQNPRHKITKRGQNVTFRCDPISEHNRLYWYRQTLGQGPEFLTYFQNEAQLEKSRLLSDRFSAERPKGSFSTLEIQRTEQGDSAMYLCASSSKTGGPTEAFFGQGTRLTVV.

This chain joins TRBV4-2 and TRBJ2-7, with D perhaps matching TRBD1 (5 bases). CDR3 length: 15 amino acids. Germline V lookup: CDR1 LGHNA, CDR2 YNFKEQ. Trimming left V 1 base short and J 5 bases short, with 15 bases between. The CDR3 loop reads CASSQGWQGSNEQYF. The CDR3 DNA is TGTGCCAGCAGCCAAGGGTGGCAGGGTAGTAACGAGCAGTACTTC.

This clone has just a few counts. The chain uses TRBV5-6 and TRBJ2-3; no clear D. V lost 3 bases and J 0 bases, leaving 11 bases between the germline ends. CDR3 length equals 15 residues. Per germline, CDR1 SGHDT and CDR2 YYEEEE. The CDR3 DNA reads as TGTGCCAGCAGCTCTCGTTACCCTAGCACAGATACGCAGTATTTT. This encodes CASSSRYPSTDTQYF.

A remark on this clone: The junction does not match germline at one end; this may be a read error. Written as DNA, the CDR3 is TGCAGCGTTTATGGGACTAGCGGGAGGCAACAAGAGACCCAGGGGAGGGACTTC. This gives the protein CSVYGTSGRQQETQGRDF. J is TRBJ2-5 and V is TRBV29-1; TRBD2 aligns across 15 bases. This CDR3 region has 18 residues. Germline-derived CDR1 and CDR2 are SQVTM and ANQGSEA.

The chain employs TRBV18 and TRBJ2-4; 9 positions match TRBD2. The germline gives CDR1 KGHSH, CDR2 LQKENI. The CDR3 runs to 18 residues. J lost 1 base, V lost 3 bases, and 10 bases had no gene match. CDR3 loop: CASSPAGSGRQAKNIQYF. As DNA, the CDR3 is TGTGCCAGCTCACCGGCGGGTAGCGGGAGACAGGCCAAAAACATTCAGTACTTC.

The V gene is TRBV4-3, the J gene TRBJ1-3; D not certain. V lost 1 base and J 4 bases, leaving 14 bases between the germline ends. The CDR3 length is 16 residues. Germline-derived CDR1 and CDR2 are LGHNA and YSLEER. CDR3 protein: CASSQGAPPQGNTIYF. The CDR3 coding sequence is TGCGCCAGCAGCCAAGGGGCCCCCCCGCAGGGAAACACCATATATTTT.

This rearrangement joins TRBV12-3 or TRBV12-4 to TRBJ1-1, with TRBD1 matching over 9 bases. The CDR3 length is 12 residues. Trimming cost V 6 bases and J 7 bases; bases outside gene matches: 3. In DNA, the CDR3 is TGTGCCAGCAGAATGACAGGGGGTGAAGCTTTCTTT. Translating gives CASRMTGGEAFF.